Below are 14 T cell receptor beta chains sequenced from a single sample in a study of shared clonotypes between healthy human individuals. Data came from immunoSEQ multiplex PCR; TCRdb stores just in-frame clones and leaves some out. The sample has 500,000 to 550,000 clones; 90% to 97% are singletons. The sample comprised naive CD4+ T cells sorted from blood. Subset in this sample: CD45RA+ positively selected. These receptors all come from a woman in her twenties or thirties in good health.

J is TRBJ2-6 and V is TRBV6-5; D gene ambiguous. The germline V gene has CDR1 MNHEY and CDR2 SVGAGI. V lost 2 bases, J lost 4 bases, and 9 bases lay in between. The CDR3 extends over 15 amino acids. Here the CDR3 reads CASSYDTPGANVLTF. Here the CDR3 DNA reads TGTGCCAGCAGTTACGACACCCCGGGGGCCAACGTCCTGACTTTC.

The chain uses TRBV9 and TRBJ1-4, with D perhaps matching TRBD1 (6 bases). The CDR3 length is 17 residues. Trimming took 0 bases from V and 7 from J, leaving 19 bases between them. CDR1 and CDR2 (germline): SGDLS, YYNGEE. Written as DNA, the CDR3 is TGTGCCAGCAGCGTAGATCGGGGGCCCATGGTTAGTGAAAAACTGTTTTTT. This sequence encodes CASSVDRGPMVSEKLFF.

The rearrangement links TRBV7-9 to TRBJ1-2; 7 nucleotides match TRBD1. The V and J ends lost 3 bases and 8 bases, in that order; junction bases with no gene match: 9. The CDR3 is made up of 14 amino acids. The germline CDR1 and CDR2 sequences are SEHNR and FQNEAQ (reference sequence). CDR3 protein: CASSFSDRALGYTF. The CDR3 DNA reads TGTGCCAGCAGCTTTAGTGACAGGGCCCTAGGCTACACCTTC.

The chain is built from TRBV11-3 and TRBJ2-2; tentatively, D is TRBD2 (5 bases). The germline V and J ends were trimmed by 3 bases and 4 bases, with 9 bases remaining between them. CDR1 SGHNT and CDR2 YENEEA come from the germline V gene. The CDR3 runs to 14 residues. The CDR3: CASSFGDSTGELFF. The CDR3, as DNA: TGTGCCAGCAGCTTCGGGGATTCCACCGGGGAGCTGTTTTTT.

The chain uses TRBV25-1 and TRBJ1-5, with D maybe TRBD1 (6 bases). This CDR3 spans 16 amino acids. The germline V gene encodes CDR1 MGHDK and CDR2 SYGVNS. The V end lost 1 base, the J end lost 3 bases, and 13 bases lay between the germline ends. CDR3 sequence: CASSEWGSGANQPQHF. The CDR3, as DNA: TGTGCCAGCAGTGAATGGGGCTCGGGGGCCAATCAGCCCCAGCATTTT.

The DNA of the CDR3 is TGTGCCAGCAGTGAATACCGGCAGATGAACACTGAAGCTTTCTTT. Protein product: CASSEYRQMNTEAFF. This chain links TRBV2 with TRBJ1-1; D is undetermined. Trimming removed 2 bases from V and 0 bases from J, with 10 bases in between. The CDR3 totals 15 residues. Germline CDR1 and CDR2: SNHLY and FYNNEI.

V is TRBV5-1 and J is TRBJ2-5; TRBD2 matches 12 bases. The DNA end is a closer match to TRBJ2-7, so the J assignment may be wrong. CDR1 SGHRS and CDR2 YFSETQ come from the germline V gene. The CDR3 runs to 15 residues. CDR3 sequence (DNA): TGCGCCAGCAGCGACAGACTAGCGGGAGTGTACGAGCAGTACTTC. Amino acids: CASSDRLAGVYEQYF.

V is TRBV6-5 and J is TRBJ2-3; D gene uncertain. The V gene lost 4 bases and the J gene lost 2 bases, with 10 bases spanning the gap. CDR3 size: 14 residues. Germline CDR1 and CDR2: MNHEY and SVGAGI. The CDR3 loop reads CASSSDPFTDTQYF. Written as DNA, the CDR3 is TGTGCCAGCAGTTCGGACCCCTTCACAGATACGCAGTATTTT.

CDR3 sequence reads: CASRQGRNEKLFF. The CDR3 region has the DNA TGTGCCTCCAGACAGGGGCGGAATGAAAAACTGTTTTTT. V is TRBV19 and J is TRBJ1-4, with TRBD1 matching 8 bases. Germline V lookup: CDR1 LNHDA, CDR2 SQIVND (reference sequence). V shed 11 bases and J 5 bases; nucleotides not matched to a gene: 7. This CDR3 region has 13 residues.

The chain combines TRBV10-3 with TRBJ2-7, with 14 positions matching TRBD2. The junction had 0 bases not matched to a gene; V was cut back by 2 bases and J by 6 bases. The CDR3 covers 14 residues. CDR1 and CDR2 from the germline V gene are ENHRY and SYGVKD. The CDR3 sequence: CAISEGLAGGEQYF. CDR3 nucleotides: TGTGCCATCAGTGAGGGACTAGCGGGAGGCGAGCAGTACTTC.

The chain carries TRBV28 and TRBJ1-5; a weak D match, TRBD1 (6 bases). The CDR3 consists of 16 residues. The V gene lost 6 bases and the J gene lost 7 bases, with 22 bases spanning the gap. CDR1 and CDR2 (germline): MDHEN, SYDVKM. CDR3 bases: TGTGCCAGCAGAGTCTCGGTGAGGGGGGGGAACCAGCCCCAGCATTTT. Translated, it gives CASRVSVRGGNQPQHF.

The chain links TRBV5-1 to TRBJ2-3; 14 positions agree with TRBD2. Germline CDR1 reads SGHRS; CDR2 reads YFSETQ. V lost 6 bases to trimming and J lost 5 bases; unmatched junction nucleotides: 5. The CDR3 sequence is 15 residues long. This CDR3 is CASTLGTSGGDTQYF. The DNA for the CDR3 is TGCGCCAGCACCCTAGGGACTAGCGGGGGAGATACGCAGTATTTT.

V gene TRBV9 combines with J gene TRBJ2-3; TRBD1 agrees at 8 bases. J was trimmed by 4 bases and V by 1 base; bases with no gene match: 2. The CDR3 covers 14 residues. Germline-derived CDR1 and CDR2 are SGDLS and YYNGEE. The CDR3 here is CASSVTTGADTQYF. The DNA of the CDR3 is TGTGCCAGCAGCGTAACGACAGGGGCAGATACGCAGTATTTT.

The V and J genes are TRBV23-1 and TRBJ2-6; D not resolved. TRBV23-1 is an open reading frame whose function is uncertain. The V end was cut by 4 bases, the J end by 0 bases, with 10 bases between. This CDR3 has 16 amino acids. The CDR3: CASSPRSLSGANVLTF. The CDR3 coding sequence is TGCGCCAGCAGTCCCCGTTCGCTCTCTGGGGCCAACGTCCTGACTTTC.